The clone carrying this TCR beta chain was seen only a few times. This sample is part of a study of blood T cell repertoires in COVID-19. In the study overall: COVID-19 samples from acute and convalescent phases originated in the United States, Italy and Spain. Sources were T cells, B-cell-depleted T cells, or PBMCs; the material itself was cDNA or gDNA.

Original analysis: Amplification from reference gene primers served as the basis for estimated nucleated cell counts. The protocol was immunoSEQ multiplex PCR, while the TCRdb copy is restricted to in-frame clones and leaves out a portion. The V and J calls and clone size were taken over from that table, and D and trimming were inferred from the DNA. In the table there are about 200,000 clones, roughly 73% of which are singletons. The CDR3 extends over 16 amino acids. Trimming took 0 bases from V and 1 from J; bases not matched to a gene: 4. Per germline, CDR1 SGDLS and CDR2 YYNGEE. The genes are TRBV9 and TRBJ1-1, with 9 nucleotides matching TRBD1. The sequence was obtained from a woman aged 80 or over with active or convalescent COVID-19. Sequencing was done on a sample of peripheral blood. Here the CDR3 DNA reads TGTGCCAGCAGCGTAGGGACAGGGGTGGCGAACACTGAAGCTTTCTTT. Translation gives CASSVGTGVANTEAFF.